A single sample is the source of the 5 T cell receptor beta chains below, sequenced in a study of response to subunit inactivated influenza vaccine. TCRdb reprocessed the RT-PCR reads via MiXCR and lists one record per CDR3 protein. The sample lists around 710,000 distinct CDR3 sequences; 11% to 15% were seen once. This sample comprised PBMCs from blood, obtained around two weeks before vaccination. These receptors originate from a man aged 50 to 60 who received an inactivated influenza vaccine.

The chain is built from TRBV10-3 and TRBJ2-1; no clear D. The CDR3 sequence is 12 residues long. Germline assignment: CDR1 ENHRY and CDR2 SYGVKD. V dropped 8 bases and J dropped 6 bases, with 11 bases sitting between them. The DNA for the CDR3 is TGTGCCATCCGGACCAGCCTCAATGAGCAGTTCTTC. Translated: CAIRTSLNEQFF.

The V gene is TRBV10-3, the J gene TRBJ2-3; 9 bases match TRBD2. The germline CDR1 and CDR2 sequences are ENHRY and SYGVKD. The V gene end was trimmed by 10 bases and the J gene end by 6 bases; junction bases not matched to a gene: 11. There are 14 residues in the CDR3. The CDR3 region has the DNA TGTGCCACCCAAAGTGCGGGGGGGCCCGATACGCAGTATTTT. This sequence encodes CATQSAGGPDTQYF.

CDR3 bases: TGTGCCACCAGCAATAGGGAAGGGAATGGCTACACCTTC. Protein sequence: CATSNREGNGYTF. The chain recombines TRBV15 with TRBJ1-2; D not resolved. Looked up from germline, CDR1 is LNHNV and CDR2 is YYDKDF (reference sequence). Trimming cost V 4 bases and J 6 bases, with 12 bases left between them. The CDR3 loop spans 13 amino acids. Full variable domain (outside the CDR3, taken from reference TRBV15 and TRBJ1-2): DAMVIQNPRYQVTQFGKPVTLSCSQTLNHNVMYWYQQKSSQAPKLLFHYYDKDFNNEADTPDNFQSRRPNTSFCFLDIRSPGLGDTAMYLCATSNREGNGYTFGSGTRLTVV.

This clonotype turned up a few times. The chain joins TRBV28 to TRBJ1-2; 8 bases match TRBD1. Trimming at V came to 6 bases and at J to 4 bases, leaving 7 bases not matched to a gene. Germline CDR1 MDHEN, CDR2 SYDVKM. This CDR3 comprises 14 residues. DNA of the CDR3: TGTGCCAGCAGCTCTGGACAGGGCACCTATGGCTACACCTTC. This translates into CASSSGQGTYGYTF.

The rearrangement links TRBV11-1 to TRBJ2-2; a weak D match, TRBD2 (6 bases). The CDR3 covers 20 residues. V was cut by 6 bases and J by 0 bases, with 26 bases left in between. Germline V lookup: CDR1 SGHAT, CDR2 FQDESV (reference sequence). The CDR3 DNA is TGTGCCAGCAGTTTTACCGGGACTCATACATTTAAGCCGAACACCGGGGAGCTGTTTTTT. This codes for CASSFTGTHTFKPNTGELFF.